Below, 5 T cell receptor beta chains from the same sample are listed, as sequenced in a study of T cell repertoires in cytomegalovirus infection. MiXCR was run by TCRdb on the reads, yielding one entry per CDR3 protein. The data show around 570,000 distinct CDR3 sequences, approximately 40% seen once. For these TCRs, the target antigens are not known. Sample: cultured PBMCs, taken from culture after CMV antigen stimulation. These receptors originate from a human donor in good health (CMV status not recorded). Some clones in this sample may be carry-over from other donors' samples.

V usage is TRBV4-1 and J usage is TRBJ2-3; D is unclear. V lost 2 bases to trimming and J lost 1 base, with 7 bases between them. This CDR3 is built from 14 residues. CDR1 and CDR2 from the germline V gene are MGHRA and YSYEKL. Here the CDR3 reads CASSQKVRTDTQYF. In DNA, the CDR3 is TGCGCCAGCAGCCAAAAAGTGCGCACAGATACGCAGTATTTT.

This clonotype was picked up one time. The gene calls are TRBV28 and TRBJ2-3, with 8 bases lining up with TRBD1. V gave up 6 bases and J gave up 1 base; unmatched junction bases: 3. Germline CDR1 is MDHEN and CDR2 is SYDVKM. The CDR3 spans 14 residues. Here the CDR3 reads CASRRQGRTDTQYF. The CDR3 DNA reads TGTGCCAGCAGGAGACAGGGGCGCACAGATACGCAGTATTTT.

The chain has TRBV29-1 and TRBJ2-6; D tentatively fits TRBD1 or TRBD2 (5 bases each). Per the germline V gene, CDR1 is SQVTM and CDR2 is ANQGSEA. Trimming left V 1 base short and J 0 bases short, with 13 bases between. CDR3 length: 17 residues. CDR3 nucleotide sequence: TGCAGCGTTGAAGGGGACGGGCCAAGCTCTGGGGCCAACGTCCTGACTTTC. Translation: CSVEGDGPSSGANVLTF.

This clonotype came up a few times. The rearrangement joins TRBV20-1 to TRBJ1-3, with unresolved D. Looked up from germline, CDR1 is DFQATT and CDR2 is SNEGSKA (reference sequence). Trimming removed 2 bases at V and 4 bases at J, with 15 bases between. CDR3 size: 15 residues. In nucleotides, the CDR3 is TGCAGTGCTAGACCTTGGGAGCTTGGAGGAAACACCATATATTTT. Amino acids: CSARPWELGGNTIYF.

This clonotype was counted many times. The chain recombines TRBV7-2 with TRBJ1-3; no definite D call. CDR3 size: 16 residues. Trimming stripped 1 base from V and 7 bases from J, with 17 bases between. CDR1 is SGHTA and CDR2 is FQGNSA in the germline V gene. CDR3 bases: TGTGCCAGCAGCTTAGTGGGTACGGCACACGGGAACACCATATATTTT. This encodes CASSLVGTAHGNTIYF.